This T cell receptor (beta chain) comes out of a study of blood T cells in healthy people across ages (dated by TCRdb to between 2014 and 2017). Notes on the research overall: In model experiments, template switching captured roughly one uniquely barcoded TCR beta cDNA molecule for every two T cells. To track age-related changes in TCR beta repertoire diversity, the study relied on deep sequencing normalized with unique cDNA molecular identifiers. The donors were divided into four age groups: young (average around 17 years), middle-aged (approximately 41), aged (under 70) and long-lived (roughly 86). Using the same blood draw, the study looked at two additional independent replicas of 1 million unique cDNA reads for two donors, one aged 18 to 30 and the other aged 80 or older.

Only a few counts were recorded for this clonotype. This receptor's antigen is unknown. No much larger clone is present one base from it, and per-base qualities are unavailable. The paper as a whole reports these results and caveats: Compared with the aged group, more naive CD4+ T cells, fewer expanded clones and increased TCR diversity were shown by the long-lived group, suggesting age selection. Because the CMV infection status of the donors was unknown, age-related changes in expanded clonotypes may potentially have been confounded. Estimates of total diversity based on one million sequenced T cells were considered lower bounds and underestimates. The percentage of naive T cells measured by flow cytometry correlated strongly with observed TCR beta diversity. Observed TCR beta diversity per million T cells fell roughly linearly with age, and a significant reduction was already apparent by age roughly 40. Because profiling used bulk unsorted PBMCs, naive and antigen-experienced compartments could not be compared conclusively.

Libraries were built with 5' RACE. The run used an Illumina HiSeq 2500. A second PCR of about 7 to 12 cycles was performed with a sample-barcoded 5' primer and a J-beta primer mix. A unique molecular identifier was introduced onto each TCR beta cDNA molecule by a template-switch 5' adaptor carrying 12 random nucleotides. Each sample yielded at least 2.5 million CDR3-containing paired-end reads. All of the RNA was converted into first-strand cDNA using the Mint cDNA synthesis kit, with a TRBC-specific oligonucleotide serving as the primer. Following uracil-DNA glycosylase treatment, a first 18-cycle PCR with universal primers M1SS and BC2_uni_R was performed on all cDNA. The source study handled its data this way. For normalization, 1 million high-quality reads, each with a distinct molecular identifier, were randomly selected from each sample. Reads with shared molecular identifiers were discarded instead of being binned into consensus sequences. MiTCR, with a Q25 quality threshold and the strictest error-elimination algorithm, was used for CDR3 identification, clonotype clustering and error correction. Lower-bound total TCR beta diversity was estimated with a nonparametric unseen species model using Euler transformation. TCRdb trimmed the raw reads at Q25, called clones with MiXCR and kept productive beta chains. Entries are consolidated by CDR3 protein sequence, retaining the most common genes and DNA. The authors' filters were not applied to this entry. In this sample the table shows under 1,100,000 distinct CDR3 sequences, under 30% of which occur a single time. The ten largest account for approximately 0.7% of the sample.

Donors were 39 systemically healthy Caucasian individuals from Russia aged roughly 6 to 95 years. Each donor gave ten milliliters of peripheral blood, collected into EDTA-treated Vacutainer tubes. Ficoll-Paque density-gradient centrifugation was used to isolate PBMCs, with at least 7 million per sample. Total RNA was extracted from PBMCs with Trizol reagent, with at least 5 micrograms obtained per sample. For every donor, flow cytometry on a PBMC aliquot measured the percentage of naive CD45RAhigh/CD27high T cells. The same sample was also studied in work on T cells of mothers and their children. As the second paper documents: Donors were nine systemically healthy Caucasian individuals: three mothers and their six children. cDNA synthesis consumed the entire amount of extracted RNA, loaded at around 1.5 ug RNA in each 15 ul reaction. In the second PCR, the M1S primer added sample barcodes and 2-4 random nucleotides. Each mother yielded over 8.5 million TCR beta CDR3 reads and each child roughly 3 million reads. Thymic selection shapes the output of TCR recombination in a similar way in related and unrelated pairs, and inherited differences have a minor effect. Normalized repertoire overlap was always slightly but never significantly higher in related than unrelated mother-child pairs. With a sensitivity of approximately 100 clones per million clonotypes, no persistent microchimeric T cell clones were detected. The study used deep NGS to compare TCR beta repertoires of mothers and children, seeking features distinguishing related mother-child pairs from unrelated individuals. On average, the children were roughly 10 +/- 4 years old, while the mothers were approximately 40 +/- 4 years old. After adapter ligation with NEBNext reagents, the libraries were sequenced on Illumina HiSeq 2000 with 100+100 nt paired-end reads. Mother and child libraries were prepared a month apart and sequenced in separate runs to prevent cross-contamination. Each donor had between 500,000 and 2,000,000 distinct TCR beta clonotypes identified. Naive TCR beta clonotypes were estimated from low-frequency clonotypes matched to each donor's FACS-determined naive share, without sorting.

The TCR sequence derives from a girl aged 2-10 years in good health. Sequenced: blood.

The nucleotides read TGTGCCAGCAGTTCGCTCGACAGGCGCTCCTACGAGCAGTACTTC. The encoded protein is CASSSLDRRSYEQYF. The chain links TRBV28 with TRBJ2-5, and possibly TRBD1, on 6 matching bases. With the DNA end fitting TRBJ2-7 better, the J assignment may be wrong. The CDR1 and CDR2 encoded by the germline V gene are MDHEN and SYDVKM. The CDR3 has 15 amino acids, counting the end cysteine and phenylalanine. The CDR3 DNA has 45 bases and is translated from base 1.